The TCR beta chain under discussion was sequenced for a study of monozygotic twins with inflammatory bowel disease. The input for each TCR library was roughly 3,800 ng of total RNA. TCRdb re-called the 5' RACE reads, yielding one record per CDR3 amino acid sequence without DNA. The listing contains approximately 200,000 distinct CDR3 sequences. The V gene's germline CDR1 is MNHNS and CDR2 SASEGT. CDR3 length: 13 residues. The template was total RNA from whole blood, with no T cell sorting. The rearrangement links TRBV6-1 to TRBJ2-1; TCRdb selects TRBD1, and the lack of DNA leaves this call unchecked. The clonotype comes from a human donor with ulcerative colitis or Crohn's disease, or a healthy co-twin of an affected twin (not recorded which). The specimen sequenced was blood. The CDR3 protein is CASRPGGIDEQFF.